The 27 T cell receptor beta chains presented below share a single source sample, sequenced in a study of blood T cell repertoires in COVID-19. The protocol was immunoSEQ multiplex PCR, while the TCRdb copy is restricted to in-frame clones and leaves out a portion. Here the sample spans 400,000 to 500,000 clones, roughly 90% being singletons. The sequenced sample consisted of peripheral blood. These receptors all stem from a woman in her twenties or thirties with active or convalescent COVID-19.

V is TRBV6-6 and J is TRBJ1-2; 7 bases are a match to TRBD1. V gave up 10 bases and J gave up 3 bases; unmatched junction bases: 5. Per the germline V gene, CDR1 is MNHNY and CDR2 is SVGAGI (reference sequence). The CDR3 contains 12 residues. The CDR3 protein is CATNTGDYGYTF. DNA of the CDR3: TGTGCCACCAACACAGGGGACTATGGCTACACCTTC.

The genes are TRBV6-1 and TRBJ2-7; TRBD1 matches at 11 bases. The CDR3 spans 18 residues. Germline V gene sequence: CDR1 MNHNS, CDR2 SASEGT. V lost 2 bases, J lost 0 bases, and 9 bases stayed unmatched. In nucleotides, the CDR3 is TGTGCCAGCAGTGAATTGGACAGGGGGCGACTAAGCTCCTACGAGCAGTACTTC. Protein: CASSELDRGRLSSYEQYF.

J is TRBJ1-6 and V is TRBV6-6; perhaps TRBD1 as D (6 bases). CDR3 length equals 19 residues. CDR1 MNHNY and CDR2 SVGAGI come from the germline V gene (reference sequence). V lost 5 bases and J 6 bases, leaving 26 bases between the germline ends. In DNA form, the CDR3 reads TGTGCCAGCAGTCCTCACCGAATTGGCGAAACAGGGATTAATTCACCCCTCCACTTT. Its protein product is CASSPHRIGETGINSPLHF.

Worth noting for this clone: Other DNA sequences in this sample translate to the same CDR3. V is TRBV5-1 and J is TRBJ2-7; the match to TRBD1 covers 7 bases. V lost 5 bases and J lost 0; bases outside the gene matches: 5. Germline CDR1 is SGHRS and CDR2 is YFSETQ. This CDR3 is built from 14 residues. Here the CDR3 DNA reads TGCGCCAGCAGTTCAGGGGACAGCTCCTACGAGCAGTACTTC. This translates into CASSSGDSSYEQYF.

This chain connects TRBV29-1 to TRBJ1-2, with 7 bases that match TRBD1. Germline lookup yields CDR1 SQVTM and CDR2 ANQGSEA. The CDR3 totals 14 residues. V dropped 6 bases and J dropped 1; count of bases not matched to a gene: 8. The chain's CDR3 is CSVDRGHDNYGYTF. The DNA of the CDR3 is TGCAGCGTCGATAGGGGGCACGATAACTATGGCTACACCTTC.

The V call is TRBV5-1, the J call TRBJ2-7; 7 bases fit TRBD2. V lost 0 bases, J lost 5 bases, and 5 bases stayed unmatched. Germline CDR1 is SGHRS and CDR2 is YFSETQ. This CDR3 contains 14 residues. The CDR3 DNA is TGCGCCAGCAGCTTGGGACAGCGGGGCAACGAGCAGTACTTC. It translates to CASSLGQRGNEQYF.

This clone was detected only a few times. The chain combines TRBV4-1 with TRBJ1-2; D perhaps matches TRBD1 (5 bases). The CDR3 has 16 residues. Trimming removed 0 bases from V and 8 bases from J, with 19 bases in between. Germline CDR1 and CDR2: MGHRA and YSYEKL. The CDR3: CASSQDRGGGLGGYTF. CDR3 bases: TGCGCCAGCAGCCAAGATCGCGGGGGAGGCTTGGGCGGCTACACCTTC.

This chain connects TRBV11-2 to TRBJ1-1, with a tentative D call TRBD1 (5 bases). V was cut by 6 bases and J by 8 bases, with 10 bases left in between. The CDR3 is 11 residues long. The germline CDR1 and CDR2 sequences are SGHAT and FQNNGV. The CDR3 spells CASRNRGEAFF. DNA of the CDR3: TGTGCCAGCAGGAATAGGGGCGAAGCTTTCTTT.

This clone has just one count. This chain uses TRBV7-9 with TRBJ2-1; D uncertain. Germline values: CDR1 SEHNR, CDR2 FQNEAQ (reference sequence). Trimming removed 1 base at V and 4 bases at J, with 17 bases between. This CDR3 spans 17 amino acids. The CDR3 sequence: CASSLGPFASPYNEQFF. In DNA, the CDR3 is TGTGCCAGCAGCTTAGGCCCCTTTGCGAGCCCGTACAATGAGCAGTTCTTC. Filled out from reference TRBV7-9 and TRBJ2-1, the complete variable domain reads DTGVSQNPRHKITKRGQNVTFRCDPISEHNRLYWYRQTLGQGPEFLTYFQNEAQLEKSRLLSDRFSAERPKGSFSTLEIQRTEQGDSAMYLCASSLGPFASPYNEQFFGPGTRLTVL.

The genes are TRBV6-6 and TRBJ1-2; D ambiguous. Germline CDR1 is MNHNY and CDR2 is SVGAGI (reference sequence). This CDR3 comprises 11 residues. V shed 8 bases and J shed 4 bases, with 8 bases lying between them. CDR3 nucleotides: TGTGCCAGCGGAGAAACCTATGGCTACACCTTC. Translation: CASGETYGYTF.

The rearrangement joins TRBV19 to TRBJ1-4; unclear D gene. The V gene's germline CDR1 is LNHDA and CDR2 SQIVND (reference sequence). The CDR3 has 13 residues. V was trimmed by 4 bases and J by 7 bases, leaving 10 bases between them. DNA for the CDR3: TGTGCCAGTAGTACGCTAGGAGGTGAAAAACTGTTTTTT. Amino acids: CASSTLGGEKLFF.

J is TRBJ2-5 and V is TRBV5-5; possibly TRBD1 for D (6 bases). Deletions cut 2 bases from V and 5 bases from J, with 13 bases between. Germline lookup yields CDR1 SGHKS and CDR2 YYEKEE (reference sequence). The CDR3 totals 14 residues. The CDR3 sequence: CASSFQGSLETQYF. The CDR3 region has the DNA TGTGCCAGCAGCTTCCAGGGGAGTTTGGAGACCCAGTACTTC.

This chain links TRBV9 with TRBJ2-1; 9 nucleotides match TRBD2. CDR3 length: 16 residues. Germline assignment: CDR1 SGDLS and CDR2 YYNGEE. Trimming at V came to 4 bases and at J to 1 base, leaving 6 bases not matched to a gene. CDR3 bases: TGTGCCAGCAGCCCTAGCGGGATGCGATCCTACAATGAGCAGTTCTTC. Translated, it gives CASSPSGMRSYNEQFF.

This clone was seen a few times. The V gene is TRBV29-1, the J gene TRBJ2-7, with TRBD2 identical over 9 bases. V lost 2 bases to trimming and J lost 2 bases; unmatched junction nucleotides: 7. Germline V gene data show CDR1 as SQVTM and CDR2 as ANQGSEA. The CDR3 covers 15 residues. CDR3: CSVEILAGQTYEQYF. The CDR3 DNA follows: TGCAGCGTTGAAATCCTAGCGGGGCAAACCTACGAGCAGTACTTC.

This sequence joins TRBV7-6 and TRBJ2-4, with 9 bases fitting TRBD1. This CDR3 has 16 residues. Germline V CDR1 and CDR2: SGHVS, FNYEAQ. The ends lost 9 bases at V and 1 base at J; junction bases unmatched: 10. CDR3: CARGSTGGSAKNIQYF. The DNA for the CDR3 is TGTGCCAGGGGGAGCACAGGGGGCTCGGCCAAAAACATTCAGTACTTC.

The chain carries TRBV10-1 and TRBJ2-5, with D hard to call. This CDR3 spans 13 amino acids. Germline assignment: CDR1 WNHNN and CDR2 SYGVQD (reference sequence). Between the trimmed V and J ends, which lost 3 bases and 5 bases, there was a span of 10 bases. CDR3 protein: CASSELEWETQYF. The CDR3 DNA reads as TGCGCCAGCAGTGAATTAGAGTGGGAGACCCAGTACTTC.

V is TRBV9 and J is TRBJ1-2; 8 bases line up with TRBD1. Germline V CDR1 and CDR2: SGDLS, YYNGEE. Trimming took 2 bases from V and 2 from J; bases not matched to a gene: 5. The CDR3 consists of 15 residues. The CDR3 DNA reads TGTGCCAGCAGCGTGCCGACAGGGGTCAACTATGGCTACACCTTC. Protein: CASSVPTGVNYGYTF. The variable domain in full, with the rest retrieved from reference TRBV9 and TRBJ1-2, is DSGVTQTPKHLITATGQRVTLRCSPRSGDLSVYWYQQSLDQGLQFLIQYYNGEERAKGNILERFSAQQFPDLHSELNLSSLELGDSALYFCASSVPTGVNYGYTFGSGTRLTVV.

The V gene is TRBV4-1, the J gene TRBJ2-2, with D possibly matching TRBD1 (6 bases). From germline, CDR1 is MGHRA and CDR2 YSYEKL. The V and J ends lost 0 bases and 8 bases respectively, with 7 bases between them. CDR3 length equals 13 residues. The CDR3 spells CASSQDQGGELFF. The CDR3, as DNA: TGCGCCAGCAGCCAAGATCAGGGGGGGGAGCTGTTTTTT.

V is TRBV5-1 and J is TRBJ1-6; the match to TRBD1 covers 9 bases. With V trimmed by 3 bases and J by 8 bases, 6 bases remained unmatched. The CDR3 length is 15 residues. CDR1 SGHRS and CDR2 YFSETQ come from the germline V gene. The CDR3 DNA follows: TGCGCCAGCAGCTGGGGACAGGGTCGGGATTCACCCCTCCACTTT. This sequence encodes CASSWGQGRDSPLHF.

This clone was counted once. The genes are TRBV27 and TRBJ1-5; D remains unclear. From germline, CDR1 is MNHEY and CDR2 SMNVEV (reference sequence). The CDR3 is 14 amino acids. The V gene lost 5 bases and the J gene lost 0 bases, with 8 bases spanning the gap. CDR3 residues: CASSKTGSNQPQHF. In DNA, the CDR3 is TGTGCCAGCAGTAAGACGGGTAGCAATCAGCCCCAGCATTTT.

V and J are TRBV6-5 and TRBJ2-2; D is unclear. The V gene's germline CDR1 is MNHEY and CDR2 SVGAGI. V was cut by 2 bases and J by 3 bases, with 7 bases left in between. CDR3 length equals 14 residues. The CDR3 DNA sequence: TGTGCCAGCAGTTACGTCCAGGACACCGGGGAGCTGTTTTTT. Its translation is CASSYVQDTGELFF.

The chain couples TRBV2 to TRBJ2-7; D is perhaps TRBD2 (6 bases). The CDR3 spans 15 residues. Trimming cost V 2 bases and J 0 bases, with 11 bases left between them. The germline V gene has CDR1 SNHLY and CDR2 FYNNEI. The CDR3 is CASSERTSLSYEQYF. The CDR3 DNA sequence: TGTGCCAGCAGTGAACGAACTAGCCTCTCCTACGAGCAGTACTTC. The whole variable domain, remainder taken from reference TRBV2 and TRBJ2-7, is EPEVTQTPSHQVTQMGQEVILRCVPISNHLYFYWYRQILGQKVEFLVSFYNNEISEKSEIFDDQFSVERPDGSNFTLKIRSTKLEDSAMYFCASSERTSLSYEQYFGPGTRLTVT.

The chain employs TRBV9 and TRBJ2-4, with TRBD1 matching 9 bases. CDR1 and CDR2 from the germline V gene are SGDLS and YYNGEE. There are 14 residues in the CDR3. V gave up 0 bases and J gave up 8 bases; unmatched junction bases: 3. The chain's CDR3 is CASSVGTGVDIQYF. CDR3 in DNA: TGTGCCAGCAGCGTAGGGACAGGGGTAGACATTCAGTACTTC.

CDR3 protein: CASSYGGQGNYEQYF. CDR3 sequence (DNA): TGTGCCAGCAGTTACGGGGGACAGGGGAACTACGAGCAGTACTTC. The chain recombines TRBV6-5 with TRBJ2-7; 10 bases map to TRBD1. Losses at the gene ends were 2 bases for V and 3 bases for J; bases not matched to a gene: 4. CDR3 length: 15 residues. CDR1 and CDR2 from the germline V gene are MNHEY and SVGAGI.

The chain uses TRBV3-1 (or the pseudogene TRBV3-2) and TRBJ1-2, with D unclear. There are 14 residues in the CDR3. Germline V gene sequence: CDR1 LGHDT, CDR2 YNNKEL (reference sequence). V dropped 0 bases and J dropped 8 bases, with 13 bases sitting between them. The DNA for the CDR3 is TGTGCCAGCAGCCAAGACCCAGCGGTTAGCGGCTACACCTTC. Translating it yields CASSQDPAVSGYTF.

The chain combines TRBV5-1 with TRBJ1-4; D unclear. V was shortened by 4 bases and J by 5 bases, with 15 bases between the two germline ends. The CDR3 is 15 amino acids. Looked up from germline, CDR1 is SGHRS and CDR2 is YFSETQ. The CDR3 loop reads CASSIDMVGNEKLFF. CDR3 sequence (DNA): TGCGCCAGCAGCATTGACATGGTTGGGAATGAAAAACTGTTTTTT.

This chain joins TRBV2 and TRBJ1-6; D not resolved. There are 13 residues in the CDR3. V dropped 6 bases and J dropped 7 bases, with 10 bases sitting between them. Germline V lookup: CDR1 SNHLY, CDR2 FYNNEI. CDR3 nucleotide sequence: TGTGCCAGCAGATTGGGCTGGAATTCACCCCTCCACTTT. Translated: CASRLGWNSPLHF.